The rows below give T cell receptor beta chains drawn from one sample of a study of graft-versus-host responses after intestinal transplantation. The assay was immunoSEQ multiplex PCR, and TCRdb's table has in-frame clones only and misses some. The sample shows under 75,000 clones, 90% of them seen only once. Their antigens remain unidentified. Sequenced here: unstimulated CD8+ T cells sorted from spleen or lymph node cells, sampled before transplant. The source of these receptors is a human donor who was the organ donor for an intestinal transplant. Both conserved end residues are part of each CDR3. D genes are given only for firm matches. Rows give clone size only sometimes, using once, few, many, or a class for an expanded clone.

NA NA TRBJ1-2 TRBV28 TGTGCCAGCAGTTTCACAGGGTCGGGTTATGACTATGGCTACACCTTC CASSFTGSGYDYGYTF
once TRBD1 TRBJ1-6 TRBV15 TGTGCCACCAGCGGACACAGGGGTAATAATTCACCCCTCCACTTT CATSGHRGNNSPLHF
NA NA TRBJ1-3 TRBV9 TGTGCCAGCAGCGTAGACCGATCGGCCGGGGGAAACACCATATATTTT CASSVDRSAGGNTIYF
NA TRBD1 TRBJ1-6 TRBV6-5 TGTGCCAGCAGCGCCGGACAGGGTGGATCACCCCTCCACTTT CASSAGQGGSPLHF
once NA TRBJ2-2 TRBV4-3 TGCGCCAGCAGCCCCAGGGTCACCGGGGAGCTGTTTTTT CASSPRVTGELFF
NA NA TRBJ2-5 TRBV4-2 TGTGCCAGCAGCCAATCGCAGGAGGGGCCCGGGGAGACCCAGTACTTC CASSQSQEGPGETQYF
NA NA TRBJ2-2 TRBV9 TGTGCCAGCAGCCGGACTGGTAACACCGGGGAGCTGTTTTTT CASSRTGNTGELFF
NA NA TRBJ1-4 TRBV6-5 TGTGCCAGCAGTTACTTGGGCAATGAAAAACTGTTTTTT CASSYLGNEKLFF
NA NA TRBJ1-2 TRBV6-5 TGTGCCAGCAGTTCCGGAGGGACCGGCTACACCTTC CASSSGGTGYTF
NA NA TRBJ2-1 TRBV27 TGTGCCAGCAGTATTGTGGGGGGGCGTGAGCAGTTCTTC CASSIVGGREQFF
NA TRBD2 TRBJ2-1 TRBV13 TGTGCCAGCAGCTACCCCGGGGGGGAGAACAATGAGCAGTTCTTC CASSYPGGENNEQFF
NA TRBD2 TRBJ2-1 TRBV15 TGTGCCACCAGCAACTCCCCTAGCGGACCTTACAATGAGCAGTTCTTC CATSNSPSGPYNEQFF
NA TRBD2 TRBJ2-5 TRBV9 TGTGCCAGCAGCGTAGGTGAGCGGGAGGTGGAGACCCAGTACTTC CASSVGEREVETQYF
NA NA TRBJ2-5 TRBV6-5 TGTGCCAGCAGTTACTCCCCAGGGGAAACCCAGTACTTC CASSYSPGETQYF
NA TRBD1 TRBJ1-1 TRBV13 TGTGCCAGCAGCACGCCAACAGGGGGGGGCACTGAAGCTTTCTTT CASSTPTGGGTEAFF
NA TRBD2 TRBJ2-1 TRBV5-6 TGTGCCAGCAGCTCAACCGGGACTAGCGGCCTCTTCTACAATGAGCAGTTCTTC CASSSTGTSGLFYNEQFF
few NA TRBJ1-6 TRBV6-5 TGTGCCAGCAGTTACTCAGGGGATCATTCACCCCTCCACTTT CASSYSGDHSPLHF
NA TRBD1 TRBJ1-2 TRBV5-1 TGCGCCAGCAGCCCCGAGGGACAGGGGATAGTTGGCTACACCTTC CASSPEGQGIVGYTF
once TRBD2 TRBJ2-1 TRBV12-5 TGTGCTAGTGGTTCAGGACTAGCCGAGCAGTTCTTC CASGSGLAEQFF
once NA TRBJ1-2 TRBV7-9 TGTGCCAGCAGCTTAAGTACAGAAAGTCTGTATGGCTACACCTTC CASSLSTESLYGYTF
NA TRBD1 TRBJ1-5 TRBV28 TGTGCCAGCAGATTCCCTGCCGACAGGGGGCTTGATCAGCCCCAGCATTTT CASRFPADRGLDQPQHF
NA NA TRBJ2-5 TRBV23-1 TGCGCCAGCAGCCCACCTGGAGGGAGGCAAGAGACCCAGTACTTC CASSPPGGRQETQYF
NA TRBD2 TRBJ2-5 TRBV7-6 TGTGCCAGCAGCCTTCACACCGGGGGGTCAGCAGGCTTAGCCGAAGAGACCCAGTACTTC CASSLHTGGSAGLAEETQYF
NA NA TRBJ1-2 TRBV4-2 TGTGCCAGCAGCCGACACATTCTGGGGGCGCGTGGCTACACCTTC CASSRHILGARGYTF
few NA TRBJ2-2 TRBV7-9 TGTGCCAGCAGCCCCTACGGGGAGCTGTTTTTT CASSPYGELFF
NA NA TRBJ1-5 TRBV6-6 TGTGCCAGCAGTCCAAATAGCAATCAGCCCCAGCATTTT CASSPNSNQPQHF
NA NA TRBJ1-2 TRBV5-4 TGTGCCAGCAGCTTGGAGCAGGGCGTCTATGGCTACACCTTC CASSLEQGVYGYTF
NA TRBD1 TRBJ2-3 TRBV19 TGTGCCAGTAGTCACCGGGACAGGGGATTTTCAGATACGCAGTATTTT CASSHRDRGFSDTQYF
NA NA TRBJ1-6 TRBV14 TGTGCCAGCAGTCAGAGCGGGGCGGCTAATTCACCCCTCCACTTT CASSQSGAANSPLHF
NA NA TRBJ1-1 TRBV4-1 TGCGCCAGCAGCCAAGATGAGGGGAGGACTGAAGCTTTCTTT CASSQDEGRTEAFF
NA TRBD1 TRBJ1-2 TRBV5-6 TGTGCCAGCAGCTTGCGGGACAGGGGGCACTATGGCTACACCTTC CASSLRDRGHYGYTF
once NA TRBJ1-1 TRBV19 TGTGCCAGTAGTATTCGATATGAGGGGAGGACCGAAGCTTTCTTT CASSIRYEGRTEAFF
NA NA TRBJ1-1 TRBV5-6 TGTGCCAGCAGCCTCAACAGGGCCACTGAAGCTTTCTTT CASSLNRATEAFF
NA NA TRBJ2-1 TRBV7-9 TGTGCCAGCAGCTTAGCCCTACCGGGTGAGCAGTTCTTC CASSLALPGEQFF
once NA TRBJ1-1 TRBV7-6 TGTGCCAGCAGCTTAGACCAGGGCCAGAACACTGAAGCTTTCTTT CASSLDQGQNTEAFF
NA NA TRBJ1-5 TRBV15 TGTGCCACCAGCAGAGATCCTACAGACTACTATAGCAATCAGCCCCAGCATTTT CATSRDPTDYYSNQPQHF
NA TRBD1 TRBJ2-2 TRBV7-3 TGTGCCAGCAGCTTATTAGCGGCGACAGGGGACCTCACCGGGGAGCTGTTTTTT CASSLLAATGDLTGELFF
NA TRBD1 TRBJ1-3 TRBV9 TGTGCCAGCAGCGTCGGGACAGGGCTTATGGGAAACACCATATATTTT CASSVGTGLMGNTIYF
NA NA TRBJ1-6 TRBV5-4 TGTGCCAGCAGCTTTGGGTGGGTCTGGAGTGGATCACCCCTCCACTTT CASSFGWVWSGSPLHF
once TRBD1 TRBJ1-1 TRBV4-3 TGCGCCAGCAGCCAAATGGACAGGAGGAACACTGAAGCTTTCTTT CASSQMDRRNTEAFF
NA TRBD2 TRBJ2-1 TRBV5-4 TGTGCCAGCAGCTTGAAAGGACTAGCGGCCTACAATGAGCAGTTCTTC CASSLKGLAAYNEQFF
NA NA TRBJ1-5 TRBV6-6 TGTGCCAGCAGTTATGGGGAGATTCAGCCCCAGCATTTT CASSYGEIQPQHF
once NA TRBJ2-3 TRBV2 TGTGCCGGCCTGGCGGCAGATACGCAGTATTTT CAGLAADTQYF
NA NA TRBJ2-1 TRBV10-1 TGCGCCAGCAGTCGGGACTCAAGCTCCTACAATGAGCAGTTCTTC CASSRDSSSYNEQFF
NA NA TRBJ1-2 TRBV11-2 TGTGCCAGCAGCTACAGAGTTCCTGAGGGCTACACCTTC CASSYRVPEGYTF
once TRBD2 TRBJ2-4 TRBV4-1 TGCGCCAGCAGCCCCTCGGACCCGGGACTAGCGGGGGTTCTAGCCAAAAACATTCAGTACTTC CASSPSDPGLAGVLAKNIQYF
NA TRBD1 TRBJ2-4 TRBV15 TGTGCCACCAGCAGAGATAAGACAGGGCTAGCCAAAAACATTCAGTACTTC CATSRDKTGLAKNIQYF
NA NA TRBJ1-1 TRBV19 TGTGCCAGTAGTCCAGTGGGGGGGAACACTGAAGCTTTCTTT CASSPVGGNTEAFF
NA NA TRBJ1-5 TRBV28 TGTGCCAGCAGTCTACTCCTGACAGAGTATAGCAATCAGCCCCAGCATTTT CASSLLLTEYSNQPQHF
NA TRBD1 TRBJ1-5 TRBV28 TGTGCCAGCAGTTCCCTCCCTGACAGGGTTAGTCAGCCCCAGCATTTT CASSSLPDRVSQPQHF
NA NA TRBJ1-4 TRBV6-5 TGTGCCAGCAGTTACGGCCAGGAACTGGGAGGGGAAAAACTGTTTTTT CASSYGQELGGEKLFF
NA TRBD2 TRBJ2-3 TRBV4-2 TGTGCCAGCAGCCAAGAGGGGACTAGCGGGGGGGCCTATCGAGATACGCAGTATTTT CASSQEGTSGGAYRDTQYF